The rows below give T cell receptor beta chains drawn from one sample of a study of control samples from healthy donors and cancer patients. Profiled with immunoSEQ multiplex PCR; TCRdb holds only in-frame clones, not every one. The sample carries tens of thousands of clones, 92% recorded once. The sample comprised PBMCs. These receptors came from a man in his forties with colorectal cancer. The CDR3 runs from the conserved cysteine through the conserved F or W. The order of the fields is D gene, clone size, V gene, J gene, CDR3 DNA, CDR3 protein. The D gene is left open where the match is weak. Rows may omit the clone size; those that give it use once, few, many or a size class.

d_call: .; clone_size: .; v_call: TRBV4-2; j_call: TRBJ1-3; cdr3_nt: TGTGCCAGCAGCCAAGATACAGGGAATGGAAACACCATATATTTT; cdr3_aa: CASSQDTGNGNTIYF
d_call: TRBD2; clone_size: .; v_call: TRBV7-3; j_call: TRBJ2-3; cdr3_nt: TGTGCCAGCAGCCCCGGACTAGCTTACGATACGCAGTATTTT; cdr3_aa: CASSPGLAYDTQYF
d_call: .; clone_size: few; v_call: TRBV2; j_call: TRBJ1-5; cdr3_nt: TGTGCCAGCAGTGACTTTTATAGCAATCAGCCCCAGCATTTT; cdr3_aa: CASSDFYSNQPQHF
d_call: TRBD2; clone_size: .; v_call: TRBV4-1; j_call: TRBJ2-5; cdr3_nt: TGCGCCAGCAGCCAAGATGGGGGGGTAGAGACCCAGTACTTC; cdr3_aa: CASSQDGGVETQYF
d_call: TRBD1; clone_size: .; v_call: TRBV5-1; j_call: TRBJ2-5; cdr3_nt: TGCGCCAGCAGCTTCAACACTCGGGGACAGGGGTCATCGGAGACCCAGTACTTC; cdr3_aa: CASSFNTRGQGSSETQYF
d_call: TRBD1; clone_size: .; v_call: TRBV5-6; j_call: TRBJ1-2; cdr3_nt: TGTGCCAGCAGCCGACAGGGAGCTAACTATGGCTACACCTTC; cdr3_aa: CASSRQGANYGYTF
d_call: TRBD1; clone_size: .; v_call: TRBV18; j_call: TRBJ1-2; cdr3_nt: TGTGCCAGCTCACCACCCGACAGGGGGCTCGGTGGCTACACCTTC; cdr3_aa: CASSPPDRGLGGYTF
d_call: TRBD1; clone_size: .; v_call: TRBV5-1; j_call: TRBJ1-1; cdr3_nt: TGCGCCAGCAGCACCGGGACAGGGAATTCTGAAGCTTTCTTT; cdr3_aa: CASSTGTGNSEAFF
d_call: .; clone_size: .; v_call: TRBV13; j_call: TRBJ1-6; cdr3_nt: TGTGCCAGCAGGTCTACTCTCCTCAGCTATAATTCACCCCTCCACTTT; cdr3_aa: CASRSTLLSYNSPLHF
d_call: TRBD2; clone_size: .; v_call: TRBV30; j_call: TRBJ2-1; cdr3_nt: TGTGCCAAAAGGGAGGGGTCCCGCTACAATGAGCAGTTCTTC; cdr3_aa: CAKREGSRYNEQFF
d_call: .; clone_size: .; v_call: TRBV11-2; j_call: TRBJ1-5; cdr3_nt: TGTGCCAGCAGCTTAGATTTGGGGGAGAATCAGCCCCAGCATTTT; cdr3_aa: CASSLDLGENQPQHF
d_call: TRBD2; clone_size: .; v_call: TRBV4-3; j_call: TRBJ2-1; cdr3_nt: TGCGCCAGCAGCCAAGATCTTGTTAGCGGGGGATCCAATGAGCAGTTCTTC; cdr3_aa: CASSQDLVSGGSNEQFF
d_call: TRBD1; clone_size: .; v_call: TRBV27; j_call: TRBJ1-2; cdr3_nt: TGTGCCAGCAGTTTCCTTGGGACAGGGGGCGATACTAACTATGGCTACACCTTC; cdr3_aa: CASSFLGTGGDTNYGYTF
d_call: TRBD2; clone_size: once; v_call: TRBV7-6; j_call: TRBJ2-1; cdr3_nt: TGTGCCAGCAGCCAAAGGGGGCCTAGCGGGGGGTTCTCCTACAATGAGCAGTTCTTC; cdr3_aa: CASSQRGPSGGFSYNEQFF
d_call: TRBD2; clone_size: .; v_call: TRBV6-2/TRBV6-3; j_call: TRBJ2-3; cdr3_nt: TGTGCCAGCAGTTTAGGGACTACTAGCACAGATACGCAGTATTTT; cdr3_aa: CASSLGTTSTDTQYF
d_call: TRBD2; clone_size: .; v_call: TRBV3-1/TRBV3-2; j_call: TRBJ2-7; cdr3_nt: TGTGCCAGCAGCCAAGGGGGCGGGGGGGGGTTTGCCTACGAGCAGTACTTC; cdr3_aa: CASSQGGGGGFAYEQYF
d_call: .; clone_size: .; v_call: TRBV12-5; j_call: TRBJ2-5; cdr3_nt: TGTGCTAGTGGTTTGAAAGGTAGCGACGGGGAGACCCAGTACTTC; cdr3_aa: CASGLKGSDGETQYF
d_call: .; clone_size: .; v_call: TRBV19; j_call: TRBJ2-7; cdr3_nt: TGTGCCAGTAGTTTTTCCGGGACATCCTACGAGCAGTACTTC; cdr3_aa: CASSFSGTSYEQYF
d_call: .; clone_size: .; v_call: TRBV7-3; j_call: TRBJ2-3; cdr3_nt: TGTGCCAGCAGCTTAAGAGGGGACAGCACAGATACGCAGTATTTT; cdr3_aa: CASSLRGDSTDTQYF
d_call: .; clone_size: .; v_call: TRBV6-5; j_call: TRBJ1-1; cdr3_nt: TGTGCCAGCAGTTACGTGGGCACTGAAGCTTTCTTT; cdr3_aa: CASSYVGTEAFF
d_call: .; clone_size: .; v_call: TRBV6-5; j_call: TRBJ2-2; cdr3_nt: TGTGCCAGCAGGAAAACGGGACAGAACACCGGGGAGCTGTTTTTT; cdr3_aa: CASRKTGQNTGELFF
d_call: .; clone_size: .; v_call: TRBV7-3; j_call: TRBJ2-7; cdr3_nt: TGTGCCAGCAGCCCAGGATTACTGGACGAGCAGTACTTC; cdr3_aa: CASSPGLLDEQYF
d_call: .; clone_size: .; v_call: TRBV11-3; j_call: TRBJ1-1; cdr3_nt: TGTGCCAGCAGCTTAAGTCGGATCTCCACGTTGAACACTGAAGCTTTCTTT; cdr3_aa: CASSLSRISTLNTEAFF
d_call: .; clone_size: .; v_call: TRBV5-1; j_call: TRBJ2-1; cdr3_nt: TGCGCCAGCAGCTTGGAGGGGGGCCTCTACAATGAGCAGTTCTTC; cdr3_aa: CASSLEGGLYNEQFF
d_call: TRBD2; clone_size: .; v_call: TRBV29-1; j_call: TRBJ2-3; cdr3_nt: TGCAGCGTGGCGACTAGCGGGGGGATCACAGATACGCAGTATTTT; cdr3_aa: CSVATSGGITDTQYF
d_call: .; clone_size: once; v_call: TRBV18; j_call: TRBJ1-1; cdr3_nt: TGTGCCAGCTCACCAGGGGTGAACACTGAAGCTTTCTTT; cdr3_aa: CASSPGVNTEAFF
d_call: .; clone_size: .; v_call: TRBV18; j_call: TRBJ1-1; cdr3_nt: TGTGCCAGCTCACCCCCACGGGGGGACATGAACACTGAAGCTTTCTTT; cdr3_aa: CASSPPRGDMNTEAFF
d_call: .; clone_size: .; v_call: TRBV3-1/TRBV3-2; j_call: TRBJ2-7; cdr3_nt: TGTGCCAGCAGCCAGGGAGACTACGAGCAGTACTTC; cdr3_aa: CASSQGDYEQYF
d_call: TRBD1; clone_size: .; v_call: TRBV7-9; j_call: TRBJ2-3; cdr3_nt: TGTGCCAGCAGCTCGGGACAGCCTCGGGATACGCAGTATTTT; cdr3_aa: CASSSGQPRDTQYF
d_call: .; clone_size: .; v_call: TRBV5-8; j_call: TRBJ1-2; cdr3_nt: TGTGCCAGCAGAAACCGGGGCGCGCAAAACTATGGCTACACCTTC; cdr3_aa: CASRNRGAQNYGYTF
d_call: TRBD2; clone_size: .; v_call: TRBV4-2; j_call: TRBJ2-7; cdr3_nt: TGTGCCAGCAGCCAAGATGTGCGGGGGGGTTACGAGCAGTACTTC; cdr3_aa: CASSQDVRGGYEQYF
d_call: .; clone_size: .; v_call: TRBV7-2; j_call: TRBJ2-4; cdr3_nt: TGTGCCAGCAGCTTAGGGACAGATGTTATCGACATTCAGTACTTC; cdr3_aa: CASSLGTDVIDIQYF
d_call: .; clone_size: .; v_call: TRBV9; j_call: TRBJ2-2; cdr3_nt: TGTGCCAGCAGCGGGAGTAGCGGCAACACCGGGGAGCTGTTTTTT; cdr3_aa: CASSGSSGNTGELFF
d_call: .; clone_size: .; v_call: TRBV5-1; j_call: TRBJ1-4; cdr3_nt: TGCGCCAGCAGACTGGGGGGGAATGAAAAACTGTTTTTT; cdr3_aa: CASRLGGNEKLFF
d_call: .; clone_size: .; v_call: TRBV6-5; j_call: TRBJ1-2; cdr3_nt: TGTGCCAGCAGTTTTTATCGACCAGGAGCTAACTATGGCTACACCTTC; cdr3_aa: CASSFYRPGANYGYTF
d_call: TRBD1; clone_size: .; v_call: TRBV2; j_call: TRBJ2-4; cdr3_nt: TGTGCCAGCAGGCGGGCAGGGGGCCTGGGAAACATTCAGTACTTC; cdr3_aa: CASRRAGGLGNIQYF
d_call: .; clone_size: .; v_call: TRBV5-5; j_call: TRBJ2-1; cdr3_nt: TGTGCCAGCAGTAGGGATTACAGGGCATACGAGCAGTTCTTC; cdr3_aa: CASSRDYRAYEQFF
d_call: .; clone_size: .; v_call: TRBV7-2; j_call: TRBJ2-7; cdr3_nt: TGTGCCAGCAGCCCCACAGGGGAGGGCGAGCAGTACTTC; cdr3_aa: CASSPTGEGEQYF
d_call: .; clone_size: .; v_call: TRBV6-6; j_call: TRBJ2-2; cdr3_nt: TGTGCCAGCAGTTACTCGGGGGGCCTCAACACCGGGGAGCTGTTTTTT; cdr3_aa: CASSYSGGLNTGELFF
d_call: TRBD1; clone_size: .; v_call: TRBV5-1; j_call: TRBJ1-1; cdr3_nt: TGCGCCAGTGGGACAGGGGACTTGGCCACTGAAGCTTTCTTT; cdr3_aa: CASGTGDLATEAFF
d_call: .; clone_size: .; v_call: TRBV18; j_call: TRBJ1-4; cdr3_nt: TGTGCCAGCTCACCAGGAGAGCTACAGGGTGGTGAAAAACTGTTTTTT; cdr3_aa: CASSPGELQGGEKLFF
d_call: .; clone_size: .; v_call: TRBV4-1; j_call: TRBJ2-6; cdr3_nt: TGCGCCAGCAGCGCGGCGAGGTCTGGGGCCAACGTCCTGACTTTC; cdr3_aa: CASSAARSGANVLTF
d_call: TRBD1; clone_size: .; v_call: TRBV5-6; j_call: TRBJ2-7; cdr3_nt: TGTGCCAGCAGCCCGGGACAGCGAGACGCCGAGCAGTACTTC; cdr3_aa: CASSPGQRDAEQYF